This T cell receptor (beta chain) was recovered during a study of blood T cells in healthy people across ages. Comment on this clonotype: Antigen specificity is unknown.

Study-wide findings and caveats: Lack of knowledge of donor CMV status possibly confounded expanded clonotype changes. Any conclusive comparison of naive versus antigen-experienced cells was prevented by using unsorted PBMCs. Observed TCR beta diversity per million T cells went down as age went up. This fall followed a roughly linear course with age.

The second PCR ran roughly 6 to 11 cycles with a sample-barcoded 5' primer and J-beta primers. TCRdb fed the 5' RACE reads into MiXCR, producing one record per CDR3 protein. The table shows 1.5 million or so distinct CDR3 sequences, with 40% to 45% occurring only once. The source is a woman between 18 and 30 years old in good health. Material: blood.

CDR3 in DNA: TGTGCCTGGAGTGTTGGCAGCGGTTACACAGATACGCAGTATTTT. Encoded protein: CAWSVGSGYTDTQYF. This chain links TRBV30 with TRBJ2-3, with TRBD2 as a possible D gene (5 bases). The germline V gene has CDR1 GTSNPN and CDR2 SVGIG (reference sequence). Trimming removed 0 bases at V and 2 bases at J, with 12 bases between. This CDR3 comprises 15 residues.